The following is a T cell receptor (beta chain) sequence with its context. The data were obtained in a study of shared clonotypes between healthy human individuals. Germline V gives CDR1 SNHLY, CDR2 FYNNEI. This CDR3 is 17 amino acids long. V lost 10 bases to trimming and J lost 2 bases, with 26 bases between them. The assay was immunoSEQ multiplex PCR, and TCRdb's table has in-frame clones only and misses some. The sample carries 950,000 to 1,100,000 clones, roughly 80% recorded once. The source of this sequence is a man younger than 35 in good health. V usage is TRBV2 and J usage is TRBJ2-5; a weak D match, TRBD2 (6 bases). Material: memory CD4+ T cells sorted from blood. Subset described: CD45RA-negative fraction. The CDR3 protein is CATSPWGREWTQETQYF. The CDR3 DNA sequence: TGTGCCACCTCCCCTTGGGGACGGGAGTGGACTCAAGAGACCCAGTACTTC.